This note documents a single T cell receptor beta chain sequence. The target antigen is unknown. This entry belongs to a study of T cell responses to AZD1222 COVID-19 vaccine. Notes on the study in general: Across the whole spike, CD4 TCRs peaked at regions 160-218 and 743-854. With two AZD1222 doses given, Spike-specific TCR breadth and depth both rose. Clonal diversity was possibly underestimated, and white British individuals and females predominated among donors. Seropositivity was recorded at baseline in only a handful of AZD1222 recipients.

The protocol was immunoSEQ multiplex PCR, while the TCRdb copy is restricted to in-frame clones and leaves out a portion. The data contain about 140,000 clones, 85% to 95% of them singletons. J was trimmed by 5 bases and V by 4 bases; bases with no gene match: 8. The CDR3 length is 15 residues. Germline lookup yields CDR1 LGHNA and CDR2 YNFKEQ. The sequencing used peripheral blood, collected after recovery from COVID-19. The TCR sequence derives from an adult who had recovered from COVID-19. J is TRBJ1-5 and V is TRBV4-2; 7 bases line up with TRBD1. In nucleotides, the CDR3 is TGTGCCAGCAGCCCCAGGGGGGGTGCTTATCAGCCCCAGCATTTT. It translates to CASSPRGGAYQPQHF.